This T cell receptor (beta chain) was profiled in a study of blood T cell repertoires in COVID-19. Turning to the study itself: Material from acute and convalescent COVID-19 was sourced from the United States, Italy and Spain. The analysed material was cDNA or gDNA that came from T cells, B-cell-depleted T cells, or PBMCs.

Methods used by the authors: Estimation of nucleated cell counts relied on the amplification of reference gene primers. The method was immunoSEQ multiplex PCR; TCRdb's version includes in-frame clones alone and lacks a portion of them. The V and J calls and clone size come from that table; D and trimming were worked out from the DNA. Found here are just under 70,000 clones, roughly 89% of them singletons; the top ten hold roughly 8.7%. The germline V gene encodes CDR1 SGHDN and CDR2 FVKESK. V was cut by 4 bases and J by 2 bases, with 17 bases left in between. The length of the CDR3 is 16 residues. This clonotype was sampled from a man younger than 45 with acute or convalescent COVID-19. The sequencing input was peripheral blood. V gene TRBV14 combines with J gene TRBJ1-1; D may be TRBD1 (6 bases). The CDR3 coding sequence is TGTGCCAGCAGCCCCTGGGGGGGCAGAGTTAACACTGAAGCTTTCTTT. It translates to CASSPWGGRVNTEAFF.